The 27 T cell receptor beta chains below were found in one sample sequenced in a study of T-cell reconstitution after alpha-beta-depleted transplantation in children. A TCRbeta library incorporating unique molecular identifiers was prepared. TCRdb used MiXCR to reprocess the PCR reads, holding one entry per CDR3 protein. This repertoire shows a few hundred thousand distinct CDR3 sequences, approximately 13% found once; its top ten account for about 6%. The sequences come from PBMCs from the stem cell graft donor, collected from the stem cell graft. These receptors came from a human donor who donated a stem cell graft to a child with combined immunodeficiency.

This clonotype showed up just a few times. The chain employs TRBV20-1 and TRBJ2-2, with 7 bases aligning to TRBD2. Germline values: CDR1 DFQATT, CDR2 SNEGSKA (reference sequence). The V gene end was trimmed by 1 base and the J gene end by 7 bases; junction bases not matched to a gene: 3. The CDR3 runs 13 residues. CDR3 DNA: TGCAGTGCTAGAGGCGGGGGAGTCGGGGAGCTGTTTTTT. This gives the protein CSARGGGVGELFF.

This clonotype was recorded at least ten times. The chain couples TRBV5-6 to TRBJ1-5; TRBD1 agrees at 7 bases. Germline values: CDR1 SGHDT, CDR2 YYEEEE. V was clipped by 4 bases and J by 3 bases; unmatched bases: 1. The CDR3 contains 13 residues. CDR3 nucleotides: TGTGCCAGCAGCACAGGGGCCAATCAGCCCCAGCATTTT. Protein sequence: CASSTGANQPQHF.

The rearrangement uses TRBV12-3 or TRBV12-4 and TRBJ1-2, with 7 bases lining up with TRBD1. The CDR3 contains 14 residues. J gave up 5 bases and V 1 base, and 4 bases lay outside the gene matches. This CDR3 is CASSLGPGGYGYTF. CDR3 nucleotides: TGTGCCAGCAGTTTAGGCCCAGGGGGGTATGGCTACACCTTC.

This rearrangement joins TRBV11-3 to TRBJ1-5; D remains ambiguous. This CDR3 is 17 amino acids long. Germline V gene lookup returns CDR1 SGHNT and CDR2 YENEEA. V was pared by 6 bases and J by 4 bases, with 22 bases between. CDR3 bases: TGTGCCAGCAGAGATCCACCGGGCCTTGGGATTAATCAGCCCCAGCATTTT. Amino acids: CASRDPPGLGINQPQHF.

This clonotype was seen more than once but under ten times. The chain joins TRBV12-3 or TRBV12-4 to TRBJ1-6; D might be TRBD1 (6 bases). Between the trimmed V and J ends, which lost 3 bases and 9 bases, there was a span of 12 bases. The CDR3 totals 14 residues. The CDR3 nucleotides are TGTGCCAGCAGTTTGGACAGCCCGATTTCACCCCTCCACTTT. Its protein is CASSLDSPISPLHF.

There are a few counts of this clonotype. The rearrangement links TRBV12-3 or TRBV12-4 to TRBJ2-1; D ambiguous. The CDR3 has 14 amino acids. V was trimmed by 5 bases and J by 3 bases, leaving 11 bases between them. In nucleotides, the CDR3 is TGTGCCAGCAGTCATATAGGGTTCTACAATGAGCAGTTCTTC. This encodes CASSHIGFYNEQFF.

Regarding this clonotype: As the CDR3 is not closed by the conserved phenylalanine or tryptophan, this likely results from a read error. The rearrangement uses TRBV29-1 and TRBJ1-1; D call uncertain. The V gene's germline CDR1 is SQVTM and CDR2 ANQGSEA. There are 11 residues in the CDR3. The CDR3 spells CSITRNTEAFV. For the CDR3, the DNA is TGCAGTATTACACGTAACACTGAAGCTTTCGTT.

This rearrangement joins TRBV6-2 or TRBV6-3 to TRBJ2-5; possibly TRBD2 for D (5 bases). The CDR3 spans 12 residues. Germline values: CDR1 MNHEY, CDR2 SVGEGT. V lost 2 bases and J 5 bases, leaving 6 bases between the germline ends. CDR3 sequence reads: CASSYRRETQYF. The CDR3 bases are TGTGCCAGCAGTTACAGGAGGGAGACCCAGTACTTC.

The chain couples TRBV4-3 to TRBJ2-7, with D perhaps assigned TRBD1 or TRBD2 (5 bases each). The CDR3 is 16 amino acids. Germline V gives CDR1 LGHNA, CDR2 YSLEER. V was cut by 0 bases and J by 0 bases, with 12 bases left in between. The chain's CDR3 is CASSQDARGDSYEQYF. The CDR3 coding sequence is TGCGCCAGCAGCCAAGATGCGAGGGGTGACTCCTACGAGCAGTACTTC.

The chain links TRBV27 to TRBJ2-1; 13 bases are a match to TRBD2. The CDR3 loop spans 14 amino acids. Unmatched junction bases numbered 4, after V lost 5 bases and J lost 9 bases. Germline CDR1 is MNHEY and CDR2 is SMNVEV (reference sequence). The CDR3 reads CASSTSGRAAEQFF. The CDR3 bases are TGTGCCAGCAGTACTAGCGGGAGGGCCGCTGAGCAGTTCTTC.

This clonotype was found many times. The CDR3 bases are TGTGCCAGCAGTAACAGGGCTGACGAGCAGTACTTC. It is translated as CASSNRADEQYF. The gene calls are TRBV6-1 and TRBJ2-7; TRBD1 might be the D (6 bases). The CDR3 is made up of 12 amino acids. V was cut by 5 bases and J by 5 bases, with 10 bases left in between. CDR1 MNHNS and CDR2 SASEGT come from the germline V gene.

The V and J genes are TRBV13 and TRBJ2-2, with D maybe TRBD1 (6 bases). Trimming took off 4 bases at V and 2 bases at J, with 14 bases between the two ends. The V gene's germline CDR1 is PRHDT and CDR2 FYEKMQ (reference sequence). The CDR3 totals 16 residues. CDR3 loop: CASSSRGGGNTGELFF. The CDR3 DNA follows: TGTGCCAGCAGCTCTCGTGGTGGGGGCAACACCGGGGAGCTGTTTTTT.

The count of this clonotype is one. It may be a read error: a sequence one base away is much more abundant. The chain has TRBV4-2 and TRBJ2-4; perhaps TRBD1 as D (5 bases). The germline gives CDR1 LGHNA, CDR2 YNFKEQ. The CDR3 sequence is 14 residues long. The CDR3 region is CASSLLIGENIRYF. CDR3 coding DNA: TGTGCCAGCAGCCTCCTGATAGGGGAAAACATTCGGTACTTC.

The chain employs TRBV10-3 and TRBJ2-7, with a possible D match to TRBD1 (6 bases). CDR3 length: 15 amino acids. Germline V gene sequence: CDR1 ENHRY, CDR2 SYGVKD. Trimming took off 1 base at V and 3 bases at J, with 13 bases between the two ends. The DNA for the CDR3 is TGTGCCATCAGTGAGTGGGACAATCCCTACTACGAGCAGTACTTC. Translation gives CAISEWDNPYYEQYF.

This clonotype was found a few times. The chain links TRBV20-1 to TRBJ1-5; D is uncertain. This CDR3 is 14 amino acids long. Germline-derived CDR1 and CDR2 are DFQATT and SNEGSKA (reference sequence). Trimming took off 0 bases at V and 5 bases at J, with 11 bases between the two ends. The CDR3 DNA is TGCAGTGCTAGAGAGCCCACCGGGGATCAGCCCCAGCATTTT. Its protein product is CSAREPTGDQPQHF.

The chain has TRBV6-5 and TRBJ1-6, with D possibly TRBD1 on 5 matching bases. The CDR3 totals 13 residues. The germline V and J ends were trimmed by 11 bases and 10 bases, with 18 bases remaining between them. Per the germline V gene, CDR1 is MNHEY and CDR2 is SVGAGI. CDR3 sequence (DNA): TGTGCCTCCTGTCCCGGGGCGCGATCACCCCTCCACTTT. Amino acids: CASCPGARSPLHF.

This clonotype was counted many times. The chain joins TRBV7-9 to TRBJ2-7; 11 positions agree with TRBD2. V was pared by 5 bases and J by 6 bases, with 12 bases of the junction left unmatched. The CDR3 loop spans 16 amino acids. Germline V gives CDR1 SEHNR, CDR2 FQNEAQ (reference sequence). The CDR3 loop is CASSEPSVAGGIEQYF. In DNA form, the CDR3 reads TGTGCCAGCAGCGAACCCTCGGTAGCGGGAGGGATCGAGCAGTACTTC.

This clonotype was observed many times. The chain uses TRBV11-2 and TRBJ1-4; no reliable D call. V lost 0 bases and J 5 bases, leaving 7 bases between the germline ends. CDR3 length equals 14 residues. Germline CDR1 is SGHAT and CDR2 is FQNNGV. The CDR3 DNA is TGTGCCAGCAGCTTAGATGCGGAAAATGAAAAACTGTTTTTT. Translating gives CASSLDAENEKLFF. The complete variable domain, with remaining parts taken from reference TRBV11-2 and TRBJ1-4, reads EAGVAQSPRYKIIEKRQSVAFWCNPISGHATLYWYQQILGQGPKLLIQFQNNGVVDDSQLPKDRFSAERLKGVDSTLKIQPAKLEDSAVYLCASSLDAENEKLFFGSGTQLSVL.

The chain recombines TRBV6-5 with TRBJ1-2; D not certain. The germline V gene encodes CDR1 MNHEY and CDR2 SVGAGI. The CDR3 spans 15 residues. V gave up 2 bases and J gave up 3 bases, with 13 bases separating them. CDR3 bases: TGTGCCAGCAGTTACGGTGCGCGGAACGACTATGGCTACACCTTC. This translates into CASSYGARNDYGYTF.

The rearrangement links TRBV7-9 to TRBJ2-3, with 10 bases that match TRBD2. The V segment lost 6 bases and the J segment 6 bases; nucleotides outside the gene matches: 15. CDR3 size: 17 residues. CDR1 and CDR2 (germline): SEHNR, FQNEAQ (reference sequence). CDR3 nucleotides: TGTGCCAGCAGTTCTCCCCGGACTAGCGGAAAAGCGGATACGCAGTATTTT. The encoded protein is CASSSPRTSGKADTQYF.

This clonotype was seen a few times. The V call is TRBV5-1, the J call TRBJ2-2; 14 positions agree with TRBD2. J gave up 5 bases and V 4 bases, and 10 bases lay outside the gene matches. Germline lookup yields CDR1 SGHRS and CDR2 YFSETQ. CDR3 length: 18 residues. The CDR3 sequence is CASSLTSGRAGRTGELFF. In DNA, the CDR3 is TGCGCCAGCAGCCTGACTAGCGGGAGGGCCGGTCGGACCGGGGAGCTGTTTTTT.

This clonotype was observed a few times. CDR3 DNA sequence: TGTGCCAGCAGGCTTGGGGGGACTAATAATTCACCCCTCCACTTT. The encoded protein is CASRLGGTNNSPLHF. This chain uses TRBV11-2 with TRBJ1-6; possible D gene TRBD1, 5 bases. This CDR3 is 15 amino acids long. The V end was cut by 6 bases, the J end by 5 bases, with 14 bases between. Germline CDR1 SGHAT, CDR2 FQNNGV. Complete variable domain (other parts from reference TRBV11-2 and TRBJ1-6): EAGVAQSPRYKIIEKRQSVAFWCNPISGHATLYWYQQILGQGPKLLIQFQNNGVVDDSQLPKDRFSAERLKGVDSTLKIQPAKLEDSAVYLCASRLGGTNNSPLHFGNGTRLTVT.

This rearrangement joins TRBV5-4 to TRBJ2-1, with D possibly matching TRBD2 (5 bases). In germline, CDR1 is SGHNT, CDR2 YYREEE (reference sequence). The CDR3 has 13 residues. V lost 2 bases and J lost 7, with 10 bases in between. CDR3 sequence: CASSFGGVNEQFF. The CDR3 DNA reads TGTGCCAGCAGCTTTGGAGGTGTAAATGAGCAGTTCTTC.

In its sample, this clonotype was seen many times. The chain recombines TRBV30 with TRBJ2-1; tentative D call: TRBD2 (5 bases). The CDR3 covers 11 residues. V gave up 7 bases and J gave up 4 bases, with 8 bases separating them. Germline V lookup: CDR1 GTSNPN, CDR2 SVGIG (reference sequence). The CDR3 DNA reads TGTGCCTCCCGGGGTTACAATGAGCAGTTCTTC. Its translation: CASRGYNEQFF.

The chain has TRBV5-1 and TRBJ2-1, with a weak D call TRBD1 (5 bases). This CDR3 comprises 15 residues. Trimming cost V 3 bases and J 0 bases, with 10 bases left between them. Germline V gene data show CDR1 as SGHRS and CDR2 as YFSETQ. The chain's CDR3 is CASSWTPLSYNEQFF. The CDR3 DNA reads as TGCGCCAGCAGCTGGACACCCCTCTCCTACAATGAGCAGTTCTTC.

V usage is TRBV27 and J usage is TRBJ2-1; D uncertain. Per germline, CDR1 MNHEY and CDR2 SMNVEV (reference sequence). The CDR3 covers 13 residues. V lost 7 bases and J lost 13, with 20 bases in between. CDR3 residues: CASTPSLQREQFF. The CDR3 DNA follows: TGTGCCAGCACCCCCTCCCTCCAAAGGGAACAGTTCTTC.

The sample holds many counts of this clonotype. This chain uses TRBV20-1 with TRBJ2-7; possibly TRBD1 or TRBD2 for D (5 bases each). V was clipped by 5 bases and J by 1 base, with 6 bases between them. There are 11 residues in the CDR3. Germline lookup yields CDR1 DFQATT and CDR2 SNEGSKA (reference sequence). CDR3 amino acids: CSAGGSYEQYF. In DNA form, the CDR3 reads TGCAGTGCTGGGGGTTCCTACGAGCAGTACTTC.